These 16 T cell receptor beta chains share one sample of origin, sequenced in a study of OX40 agonist ivuxolimab in advanced cancers. Repertoires were generated with immunoSEQ multiplex PCR, while TCRdb's copy carries only in-frame clones and drops some. The table shows about 58,000 clones, with about four fifths occurring only once. The specimen was CD4+ or CD8+ T cells sorted from blood, collected in a trial of the OX40 agonist ivuxolimab. All receptors derive from an adult with an advanced solid tumor such as melanoma, head and neck, liver or kidney cancer.

A single count supports this clone. The gene calls are TRBV6-5 and TRBJ2-7; the D is unclear. The V and J ends lost 6 bases and 0 bases respectively, with 12 bases between them. The CDR3 consists of 14 residues. CDR1 and CDR2 from the germline V gene are MNHEY and SVGAGI. The CDR3 DNA is TGTGCCAGCAGGGAGACACAAAGCTCCTACGAGCAGTACTTC. Protein product: CASRETQSSYEQYF.

This chain connects TRBV5-8 to TRBJ2-1; TRBD2 matches at 10 bases. The CDR3 covers 17 residues. V was pared by 3 bases and J by 8 bases, with 14 bases of the junction left unmatched. Germline V lookup: CDR1 SGHTS, CDR2 YDEGEE. CDR3 sequence (DNA): TGTGCCAGCAGCTCGCGGCCTAGCGGGAGAAGAGCGGATGAGCAGTTCTTC. Protein: CASSSRPSGRRADEQFF.

This chain joins TRBV30 and TRBJ1-4; tentative D call: TRBD1 (5 bases). V was pared by 2 bases and J by 4 bases, with 17 bases between. Per the germline V gene, CDR1 is GTSNPN and CDR2 is SVGIG (reference sequence). This CDR3 is 16 amino acids long. The CDR3 region is CAWSSFFGGLNEKLFF. Written as DNA, the CDR3 is TGTGCCTGGAGTTCGTTTTTTGGGGGACTTAATGAAAAACTGTTTTTT.

CDR3 sequence (DNA): TGTGCCAGCACCTTGGGGGCTTCCGTGGCTTTCTTT. It is translated as CASTLGASVAFF. V and J are TRBV28 and TRBJ1-1; D might be TRBD1 (6 bases). Germline lookup yields CDR1 MDHEN and CDR2 SYDVKM. CDR3 length: 12 amino acids. V lost 7 bases, J lost 11 bases, and 17 bases lay in between.

In its sample, this clone was seen once. The chain couples TRBV18 to TRBJ1-4, with TRBD1 identical over 8 bases. V shed 4 bases, J shed 2 bases, and the junction held 0 bases outside the gene matches. There are 14 residues in the CDR3. Germline CDR1 and CDR2: KGHSH and LQKENI. The DNA of the CDR3 is TGTGCCAGCTCACGGACAGGGACTAATGAAAAACTGTTTTTT. Translated: CASSRTGTNEKLFF.

The V gene is TRBV6-6, the J gene TRBJ1-2; D remains unclear. CDR1 and CDR2 from the germline V gene are MNHNY and SVGAGI (reference sequence). Trimming left V 5 bases short and J 4 bases short, with 11 bases between. CDR3 length: 13 amino acids. CDR3 nucleotide sequence: TGTGCCAGCAGTCGGACGGGAGCCTATGGCTACACCTTC. Translating gives CASSRTGAYGYTF.

The chain joins TRBV6-5 to TRBJ1-5, with D unresolved. Germline CDR1 and CDR2: MNHEY and SVGAGI. The V and J ends lost 0 bases and 5 bases respectively, with 8 bases between them. The CDR3 has 14 amino acids. Here the CDR3 reads CASSYSREDQPQHF. Here the CDR3 DNA reads TGTGCCAGCAGTTACTCACGGGAAGATCAGCCCCAGCATTTT.

This rearrangement joins TRBV11-2 to TRBJ2-3; 7 nucleotides match TRBD2. The length of the CDR3 is 15 residues. The germline V gene has CDR1 SGHAT and CDR2 FQNNGV. V dropped 5 bases and J dropped 4; count of bases not matched to a gene: 9. CDR3 region: CASSVLAGAADTQYF. The CDR3 nucleotides are TGTGCCAGCAGCGTCCTGGCGGGAGCCGCAGATACGCAGTATTTT.

This clone was seen just once. This chain joins TRBV19 and TRBJ1-2, with D uncertain. The germline gives CDR1 LNHDA, CDR2 SQIVND (reference sequence). The CDR3 consists of 16 residues. V shed 3 bases and J shed 4 bases, with 18 bases lying between them. The CDR3 reads CASSMQAGGLGYGYTF. CDR3 nucleotides: TGTGCCAGTAGTATGCAGGCTGGCGGGTTGGGCTATGGCTACACCTTC. The variable domain in full, with the rest retrieved from reference TRBV19 and TRBJ1-2, is DGGITQSPKYLFRKEGQNVTLSCEQNLNHDAMYWYRQDPGQGLRLIYYSQIVNDFQKGDIAEGYSVSREKKESFPLTVTSAQKNPTAFYLCASSMQAGGLGYGYTFGSGTRLTVV.

This chain uses TRBV10-3 with TRBJ1-6; D is uncertain. This CDR3 spans 16 amino acids. Trimming removed 0 bases at V and 7 bases at J, with 13 bases between. The germline CDR1 and CDR2 sequences are ENHRY and SYGVKD. In DNA, the CDR3 is TGTGCCATCAGTGAGTCGTTGGGGTTAGGGAATTCACCCCTCCACTTT. Amino acid sequence: CAISESLGLGNSPLHF.

The V call is TRBV5-6, the J call TRBJ2-3; the match to TRBD1 covers 9 bases. The junction had 7 bases not matched to a gene; V was cut back by 5 bases and J by 0 bases. Germline loops: CDR1 SGHDT, CDR2 YYEEEE. This CDR3 has 16 amino acids. The CDR3 DNA reads TGTGCCAGCAGGTCCACCGACAGGGGGAGCACAGATACGCAGTATTTT. Translating it yields CASRSTDRGSTDTQYF.

The chain uses TRBV9 and TRBJ2-1, with D possibly TRBD1 on 6 matching bases. The CDR3 runs 14 residues. Germline V gene data show CDR1 as SGDLS and CDR2 as YYNGEE. Trimming cost V 4 bases and J 2 bases, with 10 bases left between them. The CDR3 loop is CASSQGSPYNEQFF. CDR3 DNA sequence: TGTGCCAGCAGCCAGGGGAGTCCCTACAATGAGCAGTTCTTC.

The chain combines TRBV5-8 with TRBJ2-3; D possibly uses TRBD1 or TRBD2 (7 bases each). CDR3 length equals 17 residues. V lost 2 bases and J 3 bases, leaving 19 bases between the germline ends. From germline, CDR1 is SGHTS and CDR2 YDEGEE. This chain's CDR3 is CASSLKGLQGGTDTQYF. CDR3 DNA: TGTGCCAGCAGCTTAAAGGGCCTGCAGGGGGGGACAGATACGCAGTATTTT.

The rearrangement links TRBV10-3 to TRBJ2-2; D is unresolved. This CDR3 comprises 12 residues. In germline, CDR1 is ENHRY, CDR2 SYGVKD. V was clipped by 4 bases and J by 8 bases, with 8 bases between them. This CDR3 is CAISGTEGELFF. The CDR3 nucleotides are TGTGCCATCAGTGGGACGGAGGGGGAGCTGTTTTTT.

The chain joins TRBV6-5 to TRBJ2-7; no clear D. V was shortened by 0 bases and J by 2 bases, with 11 bases between the two germline ends. Germline V gene sequence: CDR1 MNHEY, CDR2 SVGAGI. The CDR3 contains 15 residues. This CDR3 is CASSYSMHGAYEQYF. The DNA for the CDR3 is TGTGCCAGCAGTTACTCGATGCACGGCGCCTACGAGCAGTACTTC.

The chain carries TRBV5-1 and TRBJ1-6, with D possibly matching TRBD1 (6 bases). CDR1 is SGHRS, CDR2 YFSETQ, per germline. The CDR3 contains 15 residues. V was clipped by 4 bases and J by 0 bases, with 8 bases between them. CDR3 in DNA: TGCGCCAGCAGCGACAGGAGCTCCTATAATTCACCCCTCCACTTT. Its translation is CASSDRSSYNSPLHF.